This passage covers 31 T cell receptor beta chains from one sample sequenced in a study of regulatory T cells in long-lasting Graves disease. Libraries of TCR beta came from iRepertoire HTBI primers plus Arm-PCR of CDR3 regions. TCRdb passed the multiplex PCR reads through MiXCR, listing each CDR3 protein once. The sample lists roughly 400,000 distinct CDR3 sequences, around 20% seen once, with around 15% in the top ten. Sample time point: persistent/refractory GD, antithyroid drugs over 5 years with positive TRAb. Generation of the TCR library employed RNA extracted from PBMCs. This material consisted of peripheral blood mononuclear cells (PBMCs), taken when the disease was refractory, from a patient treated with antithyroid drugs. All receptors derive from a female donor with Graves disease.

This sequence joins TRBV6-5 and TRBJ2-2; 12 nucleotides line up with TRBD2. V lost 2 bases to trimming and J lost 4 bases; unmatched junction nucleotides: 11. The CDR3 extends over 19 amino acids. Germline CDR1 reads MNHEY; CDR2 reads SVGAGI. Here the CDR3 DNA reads TGTGCCAGCAGTTACGAGCGTCTAGCGGGAGGGCCTCTCACCGGGGAGCTGTTTTTT. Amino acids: CASSYERLAGGPLTGELFF.

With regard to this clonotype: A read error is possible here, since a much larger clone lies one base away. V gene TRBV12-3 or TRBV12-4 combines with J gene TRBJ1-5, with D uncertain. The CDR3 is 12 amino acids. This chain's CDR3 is CASCFANQPQHF. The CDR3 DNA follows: TGTGCCAGCTGTTTTGCCAATCAGCCCCAGCATTTT.

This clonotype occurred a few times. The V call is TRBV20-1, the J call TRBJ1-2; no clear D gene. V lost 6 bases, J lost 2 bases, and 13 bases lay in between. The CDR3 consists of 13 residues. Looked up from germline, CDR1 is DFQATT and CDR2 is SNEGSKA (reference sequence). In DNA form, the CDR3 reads TGCAGTGCCCTCCTATGGCAAAACTATGGCTACACCTTC. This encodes CSALLWQNYGYTF.

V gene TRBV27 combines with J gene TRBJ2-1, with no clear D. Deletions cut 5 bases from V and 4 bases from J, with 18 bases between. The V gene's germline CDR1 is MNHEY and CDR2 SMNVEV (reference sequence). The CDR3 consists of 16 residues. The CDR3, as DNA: TGTGCCAGCAGTCCACTTGGCCCCGCCGGGTACAATGAGCAGTTCTTC. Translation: CASSPLGPAGYNEQFF.

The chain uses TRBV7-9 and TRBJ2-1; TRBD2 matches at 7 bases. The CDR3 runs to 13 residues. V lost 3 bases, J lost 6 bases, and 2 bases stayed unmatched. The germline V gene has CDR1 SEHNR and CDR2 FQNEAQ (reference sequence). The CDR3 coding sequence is TGTGCCAGCAGCTTGCTAGCGGTCAATGAGCAGTTCTTC. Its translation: CASSLLAVNEQFF.

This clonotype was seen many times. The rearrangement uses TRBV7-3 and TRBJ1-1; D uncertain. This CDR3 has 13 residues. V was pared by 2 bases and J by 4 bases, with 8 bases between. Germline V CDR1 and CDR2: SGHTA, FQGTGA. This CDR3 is CASSLDEGTEAFF. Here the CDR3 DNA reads TGTGCCAGCAGCTTAGACGAAGGCACTGAAGCTTTCTTT.

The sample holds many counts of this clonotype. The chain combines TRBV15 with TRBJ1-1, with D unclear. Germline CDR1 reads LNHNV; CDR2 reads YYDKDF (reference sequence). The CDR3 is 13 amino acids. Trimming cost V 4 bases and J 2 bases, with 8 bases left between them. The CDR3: CATSTSGNTEAFF. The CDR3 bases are TGTGCCACCAGCACTTCTGGAAACACTGAAGCTTTCTTT.

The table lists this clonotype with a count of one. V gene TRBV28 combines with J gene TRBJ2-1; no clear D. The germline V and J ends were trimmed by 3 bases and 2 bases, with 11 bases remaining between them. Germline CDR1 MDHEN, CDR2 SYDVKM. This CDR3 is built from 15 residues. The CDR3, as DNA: TGTGCCAGCAGTTTGTCGACTGCAACCTACAATGAGCAGTTCTTC. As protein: CASSLSTATYNEQFF.

CDR3 nucleotides: TGTGCCTGGAGTCCGGACCTTAGCAATCAGCCCCAGCATTTT. Protein: CAWSPDLSNQPQHF. This rearrangement joins TRBV30 to TRBJ1-5; D not certain. The CDR3 totals 14 residues. V lost 2 bases, J lost 0 bases, and 8 bases lay in between. Germline CDR1 GTSNPN, CDR2 SVGIG (reference sequence). Supplemented by reference TRBV30 and TRBJ1-5, the full variable domain reads SQTIHQWPATLVQPVGSPLSLECTVEGTSNPNLYWYRQAAGRGLQLLFYSVGIGQISSEVPQNLSASRPQDRQFILSSKKLLLSDSGFYLCAWSPDLSNQPQHFGDGTRLSIL.

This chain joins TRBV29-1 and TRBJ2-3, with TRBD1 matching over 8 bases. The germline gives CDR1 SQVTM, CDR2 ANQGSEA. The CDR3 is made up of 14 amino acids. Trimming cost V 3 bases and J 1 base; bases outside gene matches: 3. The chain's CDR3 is CSVDGTGGTDTQYF. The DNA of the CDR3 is TGCAGCGTTGATGGGACAGGCGGCACAGATACGCAGTATTTT.

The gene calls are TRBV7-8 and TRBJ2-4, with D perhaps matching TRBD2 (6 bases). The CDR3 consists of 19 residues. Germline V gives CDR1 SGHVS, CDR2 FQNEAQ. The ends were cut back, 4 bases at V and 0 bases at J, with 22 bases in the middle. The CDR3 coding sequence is TGTGCCAGCAGCTCCCGCCCTCGGGGGATCCCTTTAGCCAAAAACATTCAGTACTTC. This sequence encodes CASSSRPRGIPLAKNIQYF.

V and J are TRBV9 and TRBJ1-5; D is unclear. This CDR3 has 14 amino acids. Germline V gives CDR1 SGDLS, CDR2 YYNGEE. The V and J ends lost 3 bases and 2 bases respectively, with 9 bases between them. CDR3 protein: CASSEGAGNQPQHF. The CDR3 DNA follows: TGTGCCAGCAGCGAAGGTGCAGGCAATCAGCCCCAGCATTTT.

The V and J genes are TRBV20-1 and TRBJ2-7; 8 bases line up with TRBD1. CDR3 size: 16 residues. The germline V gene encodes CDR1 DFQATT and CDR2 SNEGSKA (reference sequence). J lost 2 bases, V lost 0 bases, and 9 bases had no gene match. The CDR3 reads CSARDYGTGQPYEQYF. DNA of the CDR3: TGCAGTGCTAGAGATTACGGGACAGGCCAACCCTACGAGCAGTACTTC.

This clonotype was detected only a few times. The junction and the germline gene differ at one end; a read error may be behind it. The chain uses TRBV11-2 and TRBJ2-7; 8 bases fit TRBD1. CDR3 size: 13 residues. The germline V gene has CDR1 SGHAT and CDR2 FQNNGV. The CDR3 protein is CASSIISGGEPYF. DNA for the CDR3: TGTGCCAGCAGCATTATCTCAGGGGGCGAGCCGTACTTC. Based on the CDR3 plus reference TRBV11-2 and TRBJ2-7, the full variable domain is EAGVAQSPRYKIIEKRQSVAFWCNPISGHATLYWYQQILGQGPKLLIQFQNNGVVDDSQLPKDRFSAERLKGVDSTLKIQPAKLEDSAVYLCASSIISGGEPYFGPGTRLTVT.

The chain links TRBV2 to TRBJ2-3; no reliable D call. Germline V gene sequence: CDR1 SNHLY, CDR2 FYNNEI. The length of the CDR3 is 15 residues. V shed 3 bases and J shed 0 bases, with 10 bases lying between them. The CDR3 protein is CASSESERSTDTQYF. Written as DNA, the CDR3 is TGTGCCAGCAGTGAGTCAGAGAGAAGCACAGATACGCAGTATTTT.

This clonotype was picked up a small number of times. Here the CDR3 DNA reads TGTGCCAGCAGCGCAACTCTAACACCGGGACAGGGGTACCAAGAGACCCAGTACTTC. Encoded protein: CASSATLTPGQGYQETQYF. The rearrangement joins TRBV9 to TRBJ2-5, with TRBD1 identical over 10 bases. The junction had 14 bases not matched to a gene; V was cut back by 3 bases and J by 0 bases. The CDR3 runs 19 residues. The germline CDR1 and CDR2 sequences are SGDLS and YYNGEE.

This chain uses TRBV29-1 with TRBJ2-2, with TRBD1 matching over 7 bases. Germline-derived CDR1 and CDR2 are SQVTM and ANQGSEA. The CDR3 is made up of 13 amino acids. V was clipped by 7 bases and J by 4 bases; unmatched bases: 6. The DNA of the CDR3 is TGCAGCGGACAGGGTTCGAGCACCGGGGAGCTGTTTTTT. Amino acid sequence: CSGQGSSTGELFF.

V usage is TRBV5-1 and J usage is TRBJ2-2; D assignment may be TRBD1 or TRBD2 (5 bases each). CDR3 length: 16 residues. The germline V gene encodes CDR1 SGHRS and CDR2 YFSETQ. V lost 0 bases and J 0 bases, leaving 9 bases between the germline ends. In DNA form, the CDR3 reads TGCGCCAGCAGCTTGGTTGTGGGGGCGAACACCGGGGAGCTGTTTTTT. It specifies CASSLVVGANTGELFF.

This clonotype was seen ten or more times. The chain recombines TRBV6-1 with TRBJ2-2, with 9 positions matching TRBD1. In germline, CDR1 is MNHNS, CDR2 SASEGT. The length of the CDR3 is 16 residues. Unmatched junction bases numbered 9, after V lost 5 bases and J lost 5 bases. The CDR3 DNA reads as TGTGCCAGCAGTACTTGGGGTGGGACAGGGACCGGGGAGCTGTTTTTT. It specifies CASSTWGGTGTGELFF.

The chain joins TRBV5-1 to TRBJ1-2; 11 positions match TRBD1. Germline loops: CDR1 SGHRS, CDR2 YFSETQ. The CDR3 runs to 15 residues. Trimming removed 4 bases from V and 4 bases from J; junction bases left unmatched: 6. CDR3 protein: CASSPWDRGGYGYTF. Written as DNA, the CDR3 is TGCGCCAGCAGCCCTTGGGACAGGGGGGGCTATGGCTACACCTTC.

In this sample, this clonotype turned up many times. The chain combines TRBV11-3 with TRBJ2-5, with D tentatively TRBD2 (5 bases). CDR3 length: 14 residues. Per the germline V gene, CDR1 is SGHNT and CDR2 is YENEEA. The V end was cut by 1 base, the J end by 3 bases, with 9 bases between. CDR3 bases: TGTGCCAGCAGCTTAGGGAGCGGTAAAGAGACCCAGTACTTC. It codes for CASSLGSGKETQYF.

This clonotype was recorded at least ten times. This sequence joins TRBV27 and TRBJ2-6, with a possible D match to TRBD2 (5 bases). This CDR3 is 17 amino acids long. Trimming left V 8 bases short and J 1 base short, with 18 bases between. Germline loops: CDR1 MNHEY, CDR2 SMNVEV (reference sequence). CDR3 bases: TGTGCCAGCGGCCGGTCGGGGAAAGGGTCTGGGGCCAACGTCCTGACTTTC. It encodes CASGRSGKGSGANVLTF.

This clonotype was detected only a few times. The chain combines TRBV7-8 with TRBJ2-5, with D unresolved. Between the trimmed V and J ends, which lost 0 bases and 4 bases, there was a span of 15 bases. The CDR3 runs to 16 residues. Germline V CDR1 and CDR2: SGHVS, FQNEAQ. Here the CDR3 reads CASSLAPRWNRETQYF. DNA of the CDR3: TGTGCCAGCAGCTTAGCGCCCCGCTGGAATCGAGAGACCCAGTACTTC.

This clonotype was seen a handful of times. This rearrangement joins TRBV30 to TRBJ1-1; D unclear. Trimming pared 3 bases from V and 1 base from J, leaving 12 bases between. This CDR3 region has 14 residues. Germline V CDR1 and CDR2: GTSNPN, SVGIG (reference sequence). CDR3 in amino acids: CAWRRGQANTEAFF. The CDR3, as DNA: TGTGCCTGGAGGCGCGGCCAGGCGAACACTGAAGCTTTCTTT.

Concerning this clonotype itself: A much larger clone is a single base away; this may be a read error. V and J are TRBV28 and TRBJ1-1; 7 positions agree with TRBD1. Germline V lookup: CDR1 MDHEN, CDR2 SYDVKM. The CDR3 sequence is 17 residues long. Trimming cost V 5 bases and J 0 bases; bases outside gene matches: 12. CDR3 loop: CASSPTLQGQLNTEAFF. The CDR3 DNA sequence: TGTGCCAGCAGTCCCACACTCCAGGGACAGTTGAACACTGAAGCTTTCTTT.

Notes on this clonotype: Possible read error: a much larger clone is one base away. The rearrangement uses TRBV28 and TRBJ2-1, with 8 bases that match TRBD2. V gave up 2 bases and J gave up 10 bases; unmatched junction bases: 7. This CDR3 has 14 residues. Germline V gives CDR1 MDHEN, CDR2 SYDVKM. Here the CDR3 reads CASSLPAGVEEQFF. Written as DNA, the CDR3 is TGTGCCAGCAGTTTACCAGCGGGAGTAGAGGAGCAGTTCTTC.

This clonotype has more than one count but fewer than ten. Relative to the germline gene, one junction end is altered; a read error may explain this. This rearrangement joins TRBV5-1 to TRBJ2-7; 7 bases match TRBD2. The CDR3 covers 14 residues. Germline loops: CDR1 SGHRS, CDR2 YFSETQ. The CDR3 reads CASSFFGRTYEQYF. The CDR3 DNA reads TGTGCCAGCAGCTTCTTCGGGAGGACCTACGAGCAGTACTTC.

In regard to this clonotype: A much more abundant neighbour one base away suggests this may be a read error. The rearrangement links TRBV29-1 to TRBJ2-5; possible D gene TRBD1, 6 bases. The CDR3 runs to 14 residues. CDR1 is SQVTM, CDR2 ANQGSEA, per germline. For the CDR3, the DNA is TGCGGCGTTGAGGGGGACCCCAGGCGAGAGACCCAGTACTTC. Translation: CGVEGDPRRETQYF.

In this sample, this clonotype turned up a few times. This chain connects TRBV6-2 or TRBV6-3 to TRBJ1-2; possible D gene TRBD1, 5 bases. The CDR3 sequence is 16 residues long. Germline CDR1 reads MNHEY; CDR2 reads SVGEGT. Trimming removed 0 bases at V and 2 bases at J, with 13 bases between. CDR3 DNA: TGTGCCAGCAGTTACTCGAGTGGGGGGGTGAACTATGGCTACACCTTC. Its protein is CASSYSSGGVNYGYTF.

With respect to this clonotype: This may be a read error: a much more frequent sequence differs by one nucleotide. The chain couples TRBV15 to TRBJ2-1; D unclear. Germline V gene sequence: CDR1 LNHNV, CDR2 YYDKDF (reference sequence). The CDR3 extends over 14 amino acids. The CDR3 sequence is CTTSRERNYNEQFF. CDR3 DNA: TGTACCACCAGCAGAGAGCGTAACTACAATGAGCAGTTCTTC.

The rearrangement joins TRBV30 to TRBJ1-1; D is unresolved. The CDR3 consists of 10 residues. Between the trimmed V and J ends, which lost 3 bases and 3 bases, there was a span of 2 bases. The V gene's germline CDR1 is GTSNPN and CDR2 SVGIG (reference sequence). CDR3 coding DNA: TGTGCCTGGAGCCACACTGAAGCTTTCTTT. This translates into CAWSHTEAFF.